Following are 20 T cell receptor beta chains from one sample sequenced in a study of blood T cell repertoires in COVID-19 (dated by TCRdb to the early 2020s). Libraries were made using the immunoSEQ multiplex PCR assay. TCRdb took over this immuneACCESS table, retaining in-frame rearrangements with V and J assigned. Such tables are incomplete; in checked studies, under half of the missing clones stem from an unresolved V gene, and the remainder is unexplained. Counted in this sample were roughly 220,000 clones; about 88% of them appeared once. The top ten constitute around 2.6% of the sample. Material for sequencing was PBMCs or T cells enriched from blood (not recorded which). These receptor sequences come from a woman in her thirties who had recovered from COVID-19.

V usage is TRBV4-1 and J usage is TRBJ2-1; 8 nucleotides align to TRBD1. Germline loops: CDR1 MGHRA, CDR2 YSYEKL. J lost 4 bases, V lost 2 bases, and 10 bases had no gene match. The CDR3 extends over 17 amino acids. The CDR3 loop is CASSQKRETGDYNEQFF. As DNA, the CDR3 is TGCGCCAGCAGCCAAAAGCGAGAGACAGGGGATTACAATGAGCAGTTCTTC.

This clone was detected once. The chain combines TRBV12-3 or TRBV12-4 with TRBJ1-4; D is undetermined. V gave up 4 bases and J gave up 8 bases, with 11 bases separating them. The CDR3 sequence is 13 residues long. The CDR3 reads CASSYLLGEKLFF. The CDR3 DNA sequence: TGTGCCAGCAGTTACCTTCTAGGCGAAAAACTGTTTTTT.

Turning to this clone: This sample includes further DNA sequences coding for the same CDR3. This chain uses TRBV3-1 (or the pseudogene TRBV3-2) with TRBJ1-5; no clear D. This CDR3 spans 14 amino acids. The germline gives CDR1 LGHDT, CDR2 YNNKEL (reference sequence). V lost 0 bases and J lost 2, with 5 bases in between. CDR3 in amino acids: CASSQDSGNQPQHF. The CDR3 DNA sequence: TGTGCCAGCAGCCAAGACAGCGGCAATCAGCCCCAGCATTTT.

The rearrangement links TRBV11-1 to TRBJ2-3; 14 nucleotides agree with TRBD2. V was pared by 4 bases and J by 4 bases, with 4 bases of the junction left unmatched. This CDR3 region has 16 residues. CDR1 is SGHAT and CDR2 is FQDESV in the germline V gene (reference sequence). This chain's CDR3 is CASSSLTSGGADTQYF. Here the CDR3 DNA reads TGTGCCAGCAGCTCCCTGACTAGCGGGGGGGCAGATACGCAGTATTTT.

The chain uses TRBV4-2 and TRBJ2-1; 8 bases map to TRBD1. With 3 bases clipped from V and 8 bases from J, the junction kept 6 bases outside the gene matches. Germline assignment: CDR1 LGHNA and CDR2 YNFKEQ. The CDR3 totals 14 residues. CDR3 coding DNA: TGTGCCAGCAGCCAGGACAGGGTAGGGGATGAGCAGTTCTTC. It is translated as CASSQDRVGDEQFF.

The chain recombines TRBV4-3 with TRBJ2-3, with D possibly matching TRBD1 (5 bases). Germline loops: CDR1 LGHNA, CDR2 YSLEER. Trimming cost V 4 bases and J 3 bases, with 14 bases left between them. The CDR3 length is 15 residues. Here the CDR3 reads CASSLQGAETDTQYF. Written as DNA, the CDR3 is TGCGCCAGCAGCCTCCAAGGGGCCGAGACAGATACGCAGTATTTT.

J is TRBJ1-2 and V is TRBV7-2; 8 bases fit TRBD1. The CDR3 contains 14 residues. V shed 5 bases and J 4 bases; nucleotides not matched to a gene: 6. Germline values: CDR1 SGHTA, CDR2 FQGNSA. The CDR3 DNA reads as TGTGCCAGCAGCCTTCGGACAGGGCCCTATGGCTACACCTTC. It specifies CASSLRTGPYGYTF.

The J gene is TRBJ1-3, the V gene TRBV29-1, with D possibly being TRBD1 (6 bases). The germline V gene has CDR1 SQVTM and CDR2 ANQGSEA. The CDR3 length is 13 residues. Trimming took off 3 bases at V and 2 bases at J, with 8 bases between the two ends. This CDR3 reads CSVDEGAGNTIYF. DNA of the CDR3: TGCAGCGTTGACGAGGGGGCTGGAAACACCATATATTTT.

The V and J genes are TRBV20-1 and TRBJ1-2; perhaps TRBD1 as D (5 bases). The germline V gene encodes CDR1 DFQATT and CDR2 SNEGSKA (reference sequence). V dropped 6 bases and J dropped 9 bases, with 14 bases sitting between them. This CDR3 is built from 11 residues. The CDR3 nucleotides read TGCAGTGCCGATCGGGGGGTAAGCTACACCTTC. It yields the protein CSADRGVSYTF.

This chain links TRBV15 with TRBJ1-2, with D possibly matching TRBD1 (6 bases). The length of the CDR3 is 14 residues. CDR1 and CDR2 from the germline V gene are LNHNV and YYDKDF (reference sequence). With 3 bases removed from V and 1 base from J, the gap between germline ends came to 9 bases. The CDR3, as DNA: TGTGCCACCAGCAGGGGGGCTAATAACTATGGCTACACCTTC. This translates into CATSRGANNYGYTF.

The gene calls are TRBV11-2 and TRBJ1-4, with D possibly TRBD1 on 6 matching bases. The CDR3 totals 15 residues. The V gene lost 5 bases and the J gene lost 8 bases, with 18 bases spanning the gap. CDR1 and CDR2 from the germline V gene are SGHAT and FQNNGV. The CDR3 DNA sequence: TGTGCCAGCAGCCCACCAGGGGCCCGGGGAGAAAAACTGTTTTTT. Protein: CASSPPGARGEKLFF.

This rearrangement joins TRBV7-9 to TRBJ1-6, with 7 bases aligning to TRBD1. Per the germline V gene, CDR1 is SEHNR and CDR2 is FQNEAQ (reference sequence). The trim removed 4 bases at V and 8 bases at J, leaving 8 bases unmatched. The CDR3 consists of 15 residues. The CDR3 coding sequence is TGTGCCAGCAGCTCAAACAGGGGAGGAGATTCACCCCTCCACTTT. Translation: CASSSNRGGDSPLHF. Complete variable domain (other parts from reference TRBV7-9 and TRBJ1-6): DTGVSQNPRHKITKRGQNVTFRCDPISEHNRLYWYRQTLGQGPEFLTYFQNEAQLEKSRLLSDRFSAERPKGSFSTLEIQRTEQGDSAMYLCASSSNRGGDSPLHFGNGTRLTVT.

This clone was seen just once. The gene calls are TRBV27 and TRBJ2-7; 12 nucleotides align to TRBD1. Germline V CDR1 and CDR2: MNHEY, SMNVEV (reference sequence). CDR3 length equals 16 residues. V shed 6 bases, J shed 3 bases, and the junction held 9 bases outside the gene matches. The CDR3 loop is CASSRAGTGGHYEQYF. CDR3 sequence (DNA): TGTGCCAGCAGCCGAGCCGGGACAGGGGGCCACTACGAGCAGTACTTC.

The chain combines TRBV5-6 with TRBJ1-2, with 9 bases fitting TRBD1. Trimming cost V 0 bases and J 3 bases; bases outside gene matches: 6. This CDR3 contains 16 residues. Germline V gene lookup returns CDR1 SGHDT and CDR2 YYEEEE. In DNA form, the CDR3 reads TGTGCCAGCAGCTTGGCCCGTGGACAGGGGTACTATGGCTACACCTTC. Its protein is CASSLARGQGYYGYTF.

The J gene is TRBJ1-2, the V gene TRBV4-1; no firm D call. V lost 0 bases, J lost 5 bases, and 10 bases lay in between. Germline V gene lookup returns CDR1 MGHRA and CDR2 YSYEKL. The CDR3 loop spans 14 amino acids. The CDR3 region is CASSQDLTAYGYTF. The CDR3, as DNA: TGCGCCAGCAGCCAAGATCTAACAGCATATGGCTACACCTTC.

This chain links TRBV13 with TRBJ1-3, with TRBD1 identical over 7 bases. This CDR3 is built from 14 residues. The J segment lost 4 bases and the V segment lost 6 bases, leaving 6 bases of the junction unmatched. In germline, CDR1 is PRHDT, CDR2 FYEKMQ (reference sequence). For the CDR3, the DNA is TGTGCCAGCAGGGTCAGGGGGACAGGAAACACCATATATTTT. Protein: CASRVRGTGNTIYF.

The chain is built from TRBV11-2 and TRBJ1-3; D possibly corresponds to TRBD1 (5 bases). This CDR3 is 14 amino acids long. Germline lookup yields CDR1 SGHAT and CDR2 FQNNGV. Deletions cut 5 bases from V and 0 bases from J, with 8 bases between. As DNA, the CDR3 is TGTGCCAGCAGCCCGACAGACTCTGGAAACACCATATATTTT. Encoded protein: CASSPTDSGNTIYF.

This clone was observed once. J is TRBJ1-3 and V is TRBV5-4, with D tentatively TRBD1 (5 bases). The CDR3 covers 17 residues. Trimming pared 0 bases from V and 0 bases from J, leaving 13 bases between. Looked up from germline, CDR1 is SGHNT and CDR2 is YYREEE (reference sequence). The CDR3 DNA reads TGTGCCAGCAGCTTGGCGGGGGGGGGAAACTCTGGAAACACCATATATTTT. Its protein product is CASSLAGGGNSGNTIYF. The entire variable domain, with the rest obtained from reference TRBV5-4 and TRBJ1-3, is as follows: ETGVTQSPTHLIKTRGQQVTLRCSSQSGHNTVSWYQQALGQGPQFIFQYYREEENGRGNFPPRFSGLQFPNYSSELNVNALELDDSALYLCASSLAGGGNSGNTIYFGEGSWLTVV.

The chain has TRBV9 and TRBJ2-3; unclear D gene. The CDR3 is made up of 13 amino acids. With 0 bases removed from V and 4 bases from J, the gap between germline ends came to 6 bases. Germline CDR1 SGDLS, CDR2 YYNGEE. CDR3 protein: CASSVDYSDTQYF. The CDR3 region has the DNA TGTGCCAGCAGCGTAGATTATTCAGATACGCAGTATTTT.

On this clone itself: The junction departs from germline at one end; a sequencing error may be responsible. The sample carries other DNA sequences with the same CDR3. The CDR3 loop is CASSWRGGTDTGELFF. The CDR3 nucleotides are TGTGCTAGCAGCTGGCGGGGCGGGACTGACACCGGGGAGCTGTTTTTT. The V and J genes are TRBV7-3 and TRBJ2-2; D is possibly TRBD2 (6 bases). This CDR3 contains 16 residues. Germline V CDR1 and CDR2: SGHTA, FQGTGA.